Given below is one T cell receptor beta chain in context. The data were obtained in a study of blood T cell repertoires in COVID-19. Sequencing was performed with immunoSEQ multiplex PCR; in TCRdb, only in-frame clones are kept and a portion is missing. Of roughly 81,000 clones detected, more than 75% appear once; the ten largest clones hold over 5%. CDR1 MNHNY and CDR2 SVGAGI come from the germline V gene (reference sequence). V was trimmed by 6 bases and J by 1 base, leaving 15 bases between them. There are 15 residues in the CDR3. Sequencing was performed on peripheral blood. The rearrangement joins TRBV6-6 to TRBJ1-1, with a tentative D call TRBD1 (5 bases). The clonotype originates from a man in his forties or fifties with acute or convalescent COVID-19. Here the CDR3 reads CASSPRQSSNTEAFF. CDR3 in DNA: TGTGCCAGCAGCCCTCGACAGAGTTCGAACACTGAAGCTTTCTTT.